These 23 T cell receptor beta chains originate from one sample sequenced in a study of blood T cell repertoires in COVID-19. The protocol was immunoSEQ multiplex PCR, while the TCRdb copy is restricted to in-frame clones and leaves out a portion. The data contain roughly 300,000 clones, 90% of them singletons. Sequencing input: peripheral blood. All receptors derive from a woman aged 30 to 39 with COVID-19, enrolled during active disease.

The chain is built from TRBV11-2 and TRBJ2-7; 7 bases line up with TRBD1. V shed 4 bases and J 0 bases; nucleotides not matched to a gene: 0. This CDR3 has 13 residues. Germline-derived CDR1 and CDR2 are SGHAT and FQNNGV. The CDR3 coding sequence is TGTGCCAGCAGCTGGGACAGCTCCTACGAGCAGTACTTC. Protein: CASSWDSSYEQYF.

The chain recombines TRBV18 with TRBJ1-3; 7 nucleotides agree with TRBD1. Trimming at V came to 0 bases and at J to 8 bases, leaving 4 bases not matched to a gene. CDR3 length: 14 residues. The germline CDR1 and CDR2 sequences are KGHSH and LQKENI. DNA of the CDR3: TGTGCCAGCTCACCACCCGACAGGGAGGACACCATATATTTT. This translates into CASSPPDREDTIYF. The full variable domain, its missing parts supplied by reference TRBV18 and TRBJ1-3, is NAGVMQNPRHLVRRRGQEARLRCSPMKGHSHVYWYRQLPEEGLKFMVYLQKENIIDESGMPKERFSAEFPKEGPSILRIQQVVRGDSAAYFCASSPPDREDTIYFGEGSWLTVV.

The V gene is TRBV13, the J gene TRBJ2-3; 8 nucleotides agree with TRBD2. Germline V gene sequence: CDR1 PRHDT, CDR2 FYEKMQ (reference sequence). The CDR3 runs to 15 residues. V shed 6 bases and J 2 bases; nucleotides not matched to a gene: 7. The CDR3 bases are TGTGCCAGCAGTGAACTAGCGGTTTTCACAGATACGCAGTATTTT. It specifies CASSELAVFTDTQYF.

This sequence joins TRBV7-9 and TRBJ1-5; D gene unclear. V was clipped by 1 base and J by 5 bases, with 9 bases between them. There are 14 residues in the CDR3. Germline V gene sequence: CDR1 SEHNR, CDR2 FQNEAQ (reference sequence). CDR3 nucleotide sequence: TGTGCCAGCAGCTTAGTATCCGGGGATCAGCCCCAGCATTTT. It encodes CASSLVSGDQPQHF. The full variable domain, its missing parts supplied by reference TRBV7-9 and TRBJ1-5, is DTGVSQNPRHKITKRGQNVTFRCDPISEHNRLYWYRQTLGQGPEFLTYFQNEAQLEKSRLLSDRFSAERPKGSFSTLEIQRTEQGDSAMYLCASSLVSGDQPQHFGDGTRLSIL.

Only a few counts were recorded for this clone. The chain combines TRBV19 with TRBJ1-5; the match to TRBD1 covers 12 bases. The germline V gene has CDR1 LNHDA and CDR2 SQIVND (reference sequence). The CDR3 loop spans 16 amino acids. After removal of 6 bases from V and 7 bases from J, the junction contained 10 bases not matched to a gene. For the CDR3, the DNA is TGTGCCAGTAGCATCCGGGACAGGGGGCGGGAGCAGCCCCAGCATTTT. This gives the protein CASSIRDRGREQPQHF. Full variable domain (outside the CDR3, taken from reference TRBV19 and TRBJ1-5): DGGITQSPKYLFRKEGQNVTLSCEQNLNHDAMYWYRQDPGQGLRLIYYSQIVNDFQKGDIAEGYSVSREKKESFPLTVTSAQKNPTAFYLCASSIRDRGREQPQHFGDGTRLSIL.

The rearrangement uses TRBV4-3 and TRBJ2-1, with D tentatively TRBD2 (6 bases). The germline V gene encodes CDR1 LGHNA and CDR2 YSLEER. This CDR3 has 13 amino acids. With 3 bases removed from V and 10 bases from J, the gap between germline ends came to 13 bases. CDR3 residues: CASSHRWLAEQFF. The CDR3 bases are TGCGCCAGCAGCCATCGGTGGCTAGCGGAGCAGTTCTTC.

The chain couples TRBV9 to TRBJ1-4, with 7 nucleotides matching TRBD1. The V gene end was trimmed by 4 bases and the J gene end by 5 bases; junction bases not matched to a gene: 2. CDR1 is SGDLS and CDR2 is YYNGEE in the germline V gene. The CDR3 runs to 13 residues. The CDR3 DNA sequence: TGTGCCAGCAGCCAGGGGGAAAATGAAAAACTGTTTTTT. This gives the protein CASSQGENEKLFF.

This rearrangement joins TRBV29-1 to TRBJ2-7, with TRBD2 as a possible D gene (6 bases). Per germline, CDR1 SQVTM and CDR2 ANQGSEA. The CDR3 contains 13 residues. The ends were cut back, 4 bases at V and 6 bases at J, with 16 bases in the middle. CDR3 DNA sequence: TGCAGCGTTGTAAGAGGGATCGGGGGCGAGCAGTACTTC. Translated, it gives CSVVRGIGGEQYF.

This chain uses TRBV2 with TRBJ1-4, with 7 positions matching TRBD1. The CDR3 extends over 17 amino acids. V shed 3 bases, J shed 4 bases, and the junction held 11 bases outside the gene matches. Germline CDR1 reads SNHLY; CDR2 reads FYNNEI. In nucleotides, the CDR3 is TGTGCCAGCAGTGAGCCCGGGACAGCTTCTTTTAATGAAAAACTGTTTTTT. This gives the protein CASSEPGTASFNEKLFF.

This chain joins TRBV2 and TRBJ2-3, with 8 bases aligning to TRBD2. Germline V gene data show CDR1 as SNHLY and CDR2 as FYNNEI. This CDR3 spans 15 amino acids. With 7 bases clipped from V and 2 bases from J, the junction kept 8 bases outside the gene matches. The CDR3 bases are TGTGCCAGCATGAGGACTAGCTCCTACACAGATACGCAGTATTTT. This sequence encodes CASMRTSSYTDTQYF. Complete variable domain (other parts from reference TRBV2 and TRBJ2-3): EPEVTQTPSHQVTQMGQEVILRCVPISNHLYFYWYRQILGQKVEFLVSFYNNEISEKSEIFDDQFSVERPDGSNFTLKIRSTKLEDSAMYFCASMRTSSYTDTQYFGPGTRLTVL.

V usage is TRBV5-1 and J usage is TRBJ2-1; D is unclear. Trimming pared 0 bases from V and 3 bases from J, leaving 4 bases between. The CDR3 has 13 residues. Germline V CDR1 and CDR2: SGHRS, YFSETQ. CDR3 residues: CASSLASYNEQFF. In nucleotides, the CDR3 is TGCGCCAGCAGCTTGGCCAGCTACAATGAGCAGTTCTTC.

This chain connects TRBV4-2 to TRBJ2-5, with 9 bases lining up with TRBD2. The CDR3 contains 17 residues. V lost 1 base to trimming and J lost 5 bases; unmatched junction nucleotides: 11. Germline CDR1 reads LGHNA; CDR2 reads YNFKEQ. CDR3 protein: CASSQALAGGPGETQYF. The CDR3 DNA follows: TGTGCCAGCAGCCAAGCTCTCGCGGGAGGGCCAGGGGAGACCCAGTACTTC.

The chain has TRBV11-3 and TRBJ1-2; unclear D gene. This CDR3 region has 15 residues. With 5 bases removed from V and 7 bases from J, the gap between germline ends came to 20 bases. Germline CDR1 is SGHNT and CDR2 is YENEEA. This CDR3 is CASSLPRLVAGGYTF. Here the CDR3 DNA reads TGTGCCAGCAGCCTCCCCCGCCTAGTCGCGGGTGGCTACACCTTC.

This sequence joins TRBV5-6 and TRBJ2-7; the D is unclear. Germline CDR1 and CDR2: SGHDT and YYEEEE. Between the trimmed V and J ends, which lost 0 bases and 6 bases, there was a span of 7 bases. The CDR3 has 12 amino acids. The CDR3 here is CASSLVPSEQYF. The CDR3 DNA follows: TGTGCCAGCAGCTTGGTCCCCTCCGAGCAGTACTTC.

This chain joins TRBV6-5 and TRBJ1-5; D is perhaps TRBD1 (6 bases). From germline, CDR1 is MNHEY and CDR2 SVGAGI. CDR3 length: 15 residues. The V end was cut by 6 bases, the J end by 3 bases, with 15 bases between. CDR3 sequence: CASSPVGQSNQPQHF. For the CDR3, the DNA is TGTGCCAGCAGCCCCGTAGGACAGTCCAATCAGCCCCAGCATTTT.

CDR3 bases: TGTGCCACCAGTGATCCCGGCAGGGGATTTAAGGGGGAGACCCAGTACTTC. Translated, it gives CATSDPGRGFKGETQYF. The chain combines TRBV24-1 with TRBJ2-5, with D tentatively TRBD1 (6 bases). Germline CDR1 KGHDR, CDR2 SFDVKD. Trimming cost V 3 bases and J 5 bases, with 21 bases left between them. This CDR3 has 17 amino acids.

The chain couples TRBV7-9 to TRBJ2-1; D is perhaps TRBD1 (6 bases). The CDR3 totals 13 residues. V lost 4 bases, J lost 4 bases, and 8 bases lay in between. Per the germline V gene, CDR1 is SEHNR and CDR2 is FQNEAQ (reference sequence). CDR3 sequence reads: CASSSTGYNEQFF. CDR3 nucleotides: TGTGCCAGCAGCTCCACAGGGTACAATGAGCAGTTCTTC.

J is TRBJ2-5 and V is TRBV27; perhaps TRBD1 as D (5 bases). This CDR3 is built from 15 residues. V lost 2 bases to trimming and J lost 7 bases, with 17 bases between them. Germline CDR1 reads MNHEY; CDR2 reads SMNVEV (reference sequence). CDR3 residues: CASSLVRADLGTQYF. As DNA, the CDR3 is TGTGCCAGCAGTTTAGTCAGGGCAGATTTGGGGACCCAGTACTTC.

About this clone itself: The sample has other DNA sequences that encode this CDR3 too. The chain has TRBV30 and TRBJ1-5; D perhaps matches TRBD1 (6 bases). Germline CDR1 GTSNPN, CDR2 SVGIG (reference sequence). This CDR3 comprises 14 residues. The V and J ends lost 2 bases and 2 bases respectively, with 10 bases between them. This chain's CDR3 is CAWSRGGGNQPQHF. CDR3 in DNA: TGTGCCTGGAGTCGAGGGGGAGGCAATCAGCCCCAGCATTTT.

CDR3 sequence (DNA): TGTGCCAGCTCACCAGGACAGTCCGATAATTCACCCCTCCACTTT. This sequence encodes CASSPGQSDNSPLHF. The chain carries TRBV18 and TRBJ1-6, with D perhaps matching TRBD1 (6 bases). Per the germline V gene, CDR1 is KGHSH and CDR2 is LQKENI. Between the trimmed V and J ends, which lost 2 bases and 5 bases, there was a span of 10 bases. The CDR3 contains 15 residues. The complete variable domain, with remaining parts taken from reference TRBV18 and TRBJ1-6, reads NAGVMQNPRHLVRRRGQEARLRCSPMKGHSHVYWYRQLPEEGLKFMVYLQKENIIDESGMPKERFSAEFPKEGPSILRIQQVVRGDSAAYFCASSPGQSDNSPLHFGNGTRLTVT.

This sequence joins TRBV18 and TRBJ2-7; 9 nucleotides align to TRBD1. V was clipped by 2 bases and J by 0 bases; unmatched bases: 5. The CDR3 runs 16 residues. Germline-derived CDR1 and CDR2 are KGHSH and LQKENI. In DNA, the CDR3 is TGTGCCAGCTCACCATCGCGGGACAGGGTCTCCTACGAGCAGTACTTC. Its translation is CASSPSRDRVSYEQYF.

V usage is TRBV3-1 (or the pseudogene TRBV3-2) and J usage is TRBJ2-7; D gene ambiguous. Germline assignment: CDR1 LGHDT and CDR2 YNNKEL (reference sequence). The V and J ends lost 0 bases and 0 bases respectively, with 6 bases between them. The CDR3 consists of 14 residues. CDR3 sequence reads: CASSQDTASYEQYF. The DNA of the CDR3 is TGTGCCAGCAGCCAAGATACAGCCTCCTACGAGCAGTACTTC.

The chain links TRBV19 to TRBJ2-5; a possible D gene is TRBD2 (6 bases). This CDR3 is 14 amino acids long. The germline CDR1 and CDR2 sequences are LNHDA and SQIVND (reference sequence). Deletions cut 1 base from V and 5 bases from J, with 11 bases between. The CDR3 region is CASSIGGGRETQYF. The CDR3 bases are TGTGCCAGTAGTATAGGTGGGGGGAGGGAGACCCAGTACTTC.